This T cell receptor beta chain was captured in a study of T-cell reconstitution after alpha-beta-depleted transplantation in children (dated by TCRdb to 2016 to 2018). With regard to the full study: Using TCR repertoire profiling, the study quantitatively followed how T-cell immune reconstitution unfolded in children after TCRalphabeta/CD19-depleted allogeneic hematopoietic cell transplantation. Overall study results and their limits: About two months after transplant, the apparently early recovery of alphabetaT-cell counts reportedly depended on just several hundred clones that had expanded rapidly and came from non-depleted graft cells. Over subsequent months, a decline in hyperexpanded clone frequencies was noted, and after one year, T-cell counts and TCRbeta diversity were mostly ascribed to newly produced T cells. In some patients, the high TCRbeta diversity seen at day 60 was put down to recipient T cells and intrathymic progenitors that had survived conditioning.

Taken from the germline V gene, the CDR1 and CDR2 loops are SGDLS and YYNGEE. From cysteine to phenylalanine, the CDR3 is 14 amino acids long. Only CDR3 DNA is held: 42 bases, read in frame from base 1. V gives up 1 base and J gives up 4 bases, and the segment between their germline ends measures 8 bases. The sample's treatment or condition, from its label and the paper: allogeneic hematopoietic cell transplantation with graft depleted of TCRalphabeta T cells and CD19 B cells. The transplant recipients were children given TCRalphabeta/CD19-depleted allogeneic hematopoietic cell grafts. The library was obtained by PCR. Data came from an Illumina HiSeq 2500. To normalize quantification of the TCRbeta repertoire, the TCR libraries were built with molecular barcoding that relied on unique molecular identifiers. TCRdb reprocessing: public reads trimmed at Q25 with fastp, clones called with MiXCR, in-frame beta chains kept. Identical CDR3 proteins give one entry, which carries the most common genes and DNA. The sample yields 60,000 to 70,000 distinct CDR3 sequences; roughly 4.5% were counted once. The ten biggest clones cover 15% to 20% of the sample.

This clonotype appeared many times. What this receptor recognizes is not known. Base qualities are not provided; no much larger clone lies one nucleotide away. This sequence uses TRBV9 and TRBJ2-2; too little of a D gene remains to name it. The sequence was obtained from a boy less than two years old who had a stem cell transplant for acute myeloid leukemia, so the T cells may come from the graft donor. Sequenced here: PBMCs, mostly from graft donor cells, sampled 180 days after TCRalphabeta/CD19-depleted stem cell transplant. The CDR3 has the sequence CASSVFGTTGELFF. The DNA sequence is TGTGCCAGCAGCGTATTTGGTACCACCGGGGAGCTGTTTTTT.